Below, 5 T cell receptor beta chains from the same sample are listed, as sequenced in a study of blood T cell repertoires in COVID-19 (dated by TCRdb to 2020 to 2022). Library creation used the immunoSEQ multiplex PCR assay. TCRdb mirrors the immuneACCESS table, restricted to in-frame sequences. Some clones are absent from its copies; in checked studies, under half trace to an unresolved V gene, and the reason for the others is unknown. The sample contains 70,000 or so clones, around 74% of them found a single time. The ten largest clones capture 21% of the sample. Specimen: peripheral blood. Every receptor here comes from a man between 65 and 85 years old with acute or convalescent COVID-19.

J is TRBJ1-4 and V is TRBV4-3; 9 positions agree with TRBD1. Per germline, CDR1 LGHNA and CDR2 YSLEER. CDR3 length: 16 residues. V gave up 1 base and J gave up 8 bases; unmatched junction bases: 8. CDR3 bases: TGCGCCAGCAGCCAAGGGTTGGGACAGGGTAGAGAAAAACTGTTTTTT. Translated: CASSQGLGQGREKLFF.

The chain recombines TRBV11-2 with TRBJ2-5, with D perhaps TRBD1 (5 bases). Trimming took 0 bases from V and 3 from J, leaving 8 bases between them. Germline assignment: CDR1 SGHAT and CDR2 FQNNGV. The CDR3 contains 14 residues. The CDR3: CASSLDRREETQYF. As DNA, the CDR3 is TGTGCCAGCAGCTTAGATCGCAGGGAAGAGACCCAGTACTTC.

The chain recombines TRBV19 with TRBJ1-3; D unresolved. In germline, CDR1 is LNHDA, CDR2 SQIVND (reference sequence). The CDR3 contains 12 residues. V gave up 2 bases and J gave up 9 bases, with 8 bases separating them. CDR3 coding DNA: TGTGCCAGTAGTATAAGTGGGAGCACCATATATTTT. It specifies CASSISGSTIYF.

The rearrangement uses TRBV24-1 and TRBJ2-6; D gene unclear. The CDR3 runs 14 residues. Per germline, CDR1 KGHDR and CDR2 SFDVKD. V lost 5 bases and J lost 0, with 4 bases in between. This chain's CDR3 is CATSASSGANVLTF. In DNA form, the CDR3 reads TGTGCCACCAGTGCGAGCTCTGGGGCCAACGTCCTGACTTTC.

The chain carries TRBV4-1 and TRBJ1-1, with TRBD1 matching 9 bases. After removal of 5 bases from V and 5 bases from J, the junction contained 12 bases not matched to a gene. CDR1 and CDR2 (germline): MGHRA, YSYEKL. This CDR3 is built from 16 residues. Here the CDR3 DNA reads TGCGCCAGCAGCTTAGGACAGGGGCCGAGCAGGACTGAAGCTTTCTTT. This gives the protein CASSLGQGPSRTEAFF.